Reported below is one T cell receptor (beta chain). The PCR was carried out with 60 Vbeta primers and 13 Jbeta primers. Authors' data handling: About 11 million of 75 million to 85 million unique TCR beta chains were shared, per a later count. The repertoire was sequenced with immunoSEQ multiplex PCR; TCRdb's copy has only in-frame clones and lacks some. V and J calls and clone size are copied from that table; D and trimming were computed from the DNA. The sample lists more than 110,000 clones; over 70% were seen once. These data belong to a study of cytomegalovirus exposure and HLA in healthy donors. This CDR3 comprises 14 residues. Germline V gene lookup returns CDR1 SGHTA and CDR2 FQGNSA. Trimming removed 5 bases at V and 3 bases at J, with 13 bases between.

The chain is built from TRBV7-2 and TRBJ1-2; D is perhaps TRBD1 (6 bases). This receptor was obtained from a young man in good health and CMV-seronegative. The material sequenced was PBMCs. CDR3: CASSPHRVDYGYTF. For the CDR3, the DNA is TGTGCCAGCAGCCCCCACAGGGTTGACTATGGCTACACCTTC.